This T cell receptor (beta chain) was documented in a study of PD-1 blockade in classical Hodgkin lymphoma. Study-wide results and limits: CD4+ but not CD8+ TCR diversity rose significantly by C4D1.

Profiling relied on immunoSEQ multiplex PCR, and the TCRdb table lists in-frame clones only, not all of them. The sample shows over 20,000 clones, more than 80% of them seen only once. CDR3 length equals 14 residues. Trimming removed 2 bases at V and 3 bases at J, with 8 bases between. Germline V gives CDR1 MNHEY, CDR2 SVGAGI. Time point defined: cycle 4 day 1 (C4D1), after more than five weeks of nivolumab. Each patient relapsed following autologous stem cell transplantation, and prior brentuximab vedotin exposure differed. As for this clone: The antigen is not known.

Source: peripheral blood mononuclear cells (PBMCs), taken before the fourth cycle of nivolumab. The chain employs TRBV6-5 and TRBJ1-5, with no clear D. The source is a human donor with classical Hodgkin lymphoma. The CDR3 reads CASSYAGHNQPQHF. The CDR3 bases are TGTGCCAGCAGTTACGCAGGCCACAATCAGCCCCAGCATTTT.